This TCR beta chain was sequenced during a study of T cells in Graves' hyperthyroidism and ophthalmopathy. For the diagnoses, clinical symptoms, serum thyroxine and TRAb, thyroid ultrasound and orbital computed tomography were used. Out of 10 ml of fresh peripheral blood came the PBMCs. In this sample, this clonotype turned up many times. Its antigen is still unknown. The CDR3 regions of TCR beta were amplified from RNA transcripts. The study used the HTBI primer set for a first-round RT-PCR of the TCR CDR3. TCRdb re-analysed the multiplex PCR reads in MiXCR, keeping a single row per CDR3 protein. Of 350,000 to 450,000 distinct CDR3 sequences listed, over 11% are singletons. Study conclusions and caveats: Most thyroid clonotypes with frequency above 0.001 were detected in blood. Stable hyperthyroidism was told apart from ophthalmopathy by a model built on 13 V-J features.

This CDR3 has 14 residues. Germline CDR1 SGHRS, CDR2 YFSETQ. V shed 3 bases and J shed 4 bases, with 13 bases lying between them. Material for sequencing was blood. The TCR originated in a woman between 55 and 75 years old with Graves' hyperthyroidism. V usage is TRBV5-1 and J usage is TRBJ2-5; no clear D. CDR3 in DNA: TGCGCCAGCAGCTCCGGCCAACGAAGAGAGACCCAGTACTTC. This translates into CASSSGQRRETQYF.